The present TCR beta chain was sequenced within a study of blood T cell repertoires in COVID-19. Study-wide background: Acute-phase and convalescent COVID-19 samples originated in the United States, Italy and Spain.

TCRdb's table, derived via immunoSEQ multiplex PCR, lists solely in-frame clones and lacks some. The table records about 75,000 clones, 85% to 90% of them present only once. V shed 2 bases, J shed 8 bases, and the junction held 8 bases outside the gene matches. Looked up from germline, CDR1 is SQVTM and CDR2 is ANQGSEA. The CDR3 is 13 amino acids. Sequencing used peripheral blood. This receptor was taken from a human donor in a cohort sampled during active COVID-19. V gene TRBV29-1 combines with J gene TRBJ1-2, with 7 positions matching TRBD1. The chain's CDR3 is CSVEIQGVGGYTF. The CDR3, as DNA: TGCAGCGTTGAAATCCAGGGGGTAGGAGGCTACACCTTC.